This T cell receptor (beta chain) was profiled in a study of T cells after yellow fever vaccination. Study-level information: Fractions containing few cells were prepared with SMART-Seq v4 Ultra Low Input.

CDR3 size: 11 residues. CDR1 is SQVTM and CDR2 is ANQGSEA in the germline V gene. V was clipped by 0 bases and J by 4 bases, with 3 bases between them. At least ten counts were recorded for this clonotype. Via MiXCR, TCRdb re-called the 5' RACE reads, giving one row per CDR3 protein. The sample yields approximately 70,000 distinct CDR3 sequences, approximately 7% seen once. The rearrangement uses TRBV29-1 and TRBJ2-5; no definite D call. This sample comprised CD8+ T cells sorted from PBMCs, obtained around 45 days after the first yellow fever vaccination. The receptor's source is a man aged 18 to 35 who received the YFV17D yellow fever vaccine. DNA of the CDR3: TGCAGCGTTGAAGATCTAGAGACCCAGTACTTC. Its protein product is CSVEDLETQYF.